This TCR beta chain was observed in a study of cytomegalovirus exposure and HLA in healthy donors. J lost 1 base, V lost 5 bases, and 2 bases had no gene match. The germline gives CDR1 SEHNR, CDR2 FQNEAQ (reference sequence). There are 15 residues in the CDR3. PCR employed 60 Vbeta and 13 Jbeta primers. Only in-frame clones appear in the TCRdb table, and some are missing; sequencing was by immunoSEQ multiplex PCR. The sample consists of some 150,000 clones, 80% to 90% of them appearing once. Findings of the study overall: It was only CMV serostatus that was available as immune exposure information. The study carried out a later analysis of TCR beta sequences. It associated approximately 17,000 of them with specific HLA alleles at a false discovery rate of 0.05. Excluded: some indistinguishable V segments such as TRBV6-2 and TRBV6-3.

Details on this clone: No antigen is known for it.

Nominally healthy donors were sampled, though unrecorded immune exposures were likely. Input material: PBMCs. The rearrangement joins TRBV7-9 to TRBJ2-3; 11 nucleotides match TRBD2. The clonotype was recovered from a young woman in good health and CMV-seropositive. The CDR3 DNA sequence: TGTGCCAGCAGCGTGGGACTAGCGGGCACAGATACGCAGTATTTT. It yields the protein CASSVGLAGTDTQYF.